Shown below are 10 T cell receptor beta chains from a single sample sequenced in a study of early T cells in non-severe SARS-CoV-2 infection. MiXCR, run by TCRdb on the 5' RACE reads, gives a single entry per CDR3 protein. The table shows 79,000 or so distinct CDR3 sequences, with 9.5% to 15% occurring only once. Sequencing was performed on whole blood. The receptors come from an adult who was a healthcare worker with PCR-confirmed SARS-CoV-2 infection or an uninfected control (not recorded which).

The rearrangement uses TRBV6-5 and TRBJ2-7; D uncertain. CDR1 and CDR2 from the germline V gene are MNHEY and SVGAGI. This CDR3 has 13 amino acids. The V end lost 0 bases, the J end lost 8 bases, and 11 bases lay between the germline ends. The DNA for the CDR3 is TGTGCCAGCAGTTACTCGAGTACTGTAAAGCAGTACTTC. Its translation is CASSYSSTVKQYF.

This clonotype was counted many times. This rearrangement joins TRBV4-3 to TRBJ2-6; a weak D match, TRBD1 (6 bases). Trimming removed 1 base from V and 0 bases from J, with 10 bases in between. Germline values: CDR1 LGHNA, CDR2 YSLEER. The CDR3 is made up of 17 amino acids. DNA for the CDR3: TGCGCCAGCAGCCAAGGGGACATCCTCTCTGGGGCCAACGTCCTGACTTTC. This codes for CASSQGDILSGANVLTF.

J is TRBJ2-3 and V is TRBV29-1; TRBD2 aligns across 14 bases. V trimming: 4 bases; J trimming: 0 bases; junction bases outside the gene matches: 3. The CDR3 is 16 residues long. Germline CDR1 is SQVTM and CDR2 is ANQGSEA. Here the CDR3 DNA reads TGCAGCGTTGGTGGACTAGCGGGGGGCAGCACAGATACGCAGTATTTT. Translating gives CSVGGLAGGSTDTQYF.

This chain uses TRBV14 with TRBJ2-7, with 9 bases lining up with TRBD1. The CDR3 extends over 15 amino acids. The junction had 13 bases not matched to a gene; V was cut back by 3 bases and J by 10 bases. From germline, CDR1 is SGHDN and CDR2 FVKESK. The CDR3, as DNA: TGTGCCAGCAGCCAGGGGACCGGACAGGGGCCCCCACAGTACTTC. Protein sequence: CASSQGTGQGPPQYF.

The chain combines TRBV28 with TRBJ2-1; TRBD2 agrees at 11 bases. The CDR3 loop spans 17 amino acids. CDR1 and CDR2 from the germline V gene are MDHEN and SYDVKM. With 6 bases clipped from V and 8 bases from J, the junction kept 15 bases outside the gene matches. CDR3 coding DNA: TGTGCCAGCAGATACCGGGACGATAGCGGGAGGGCCCATGAGCAGTTCTTC. Amino acid sequence: CASRYRDDSGRAHEQFF. The full variable domain, with the rest looked up from reference TRBV28 and TRBJ2-1, is DVKVTQSSRYLVKRTGEKVFLECVQDMDHENMFWYRQDPGLGLRLIYFSYDVKMKEKGDIPEGYSVSREKKERFSLILESASTNQTSMYLCASRYRDDSGRAHEQFFGPGTRLTVL.

The chain links TRBV13 to TRBJ1-5; no reliable D call. Germline CDR1 is PRHDT and CDR2 is FYEKMQ (reference sequence). This CDR3 has 13 amino acids. V lost 5 bases, J lost 7 bases, and 12 bases lay in between. CDR3 bases: TGTGCCAGCAGCCCCGGCCCTGCCCAGCCCCAGCATTTT. Protein: CASSPGPAQPQHF.

At least ten counts were recorded for this clonotype. The chain employs TRBV28 and TRBJ2-7; tentatively, D is TRBD1 or TRBD2 (5 bases each). The CDR3 is 11 residues long. Deletions cut 7 bases from V and 3 bases from J, with 7 bases between. Germline lookup yields CDR1 MDHEN and CDR2 SYDVKM. The CDR3 is CASTRGYEQYF. CDR3 coding DNA: TGTGCCAGCACGAGGGGCTACGAGCAGTACTTC.

The chain has TRBV29-1 and TRBJ2-2; 11 nucleotides line up with TRBD2. CDR3 size: 14 residues. V gave up 6 bases and J gave up 7 bases; unmatched junction bases: 7. Per germline, CDR1 SQVTM and CDR2 ANQGSEA. CDR3 in amino acids: CSVLAGAFNGELFF. For the CDR3, the DNA is TGCAGCGTACTAGCGGGAGCGTTTAACGGGGAGCTGTTTTTT.

There are many counts of this clonotype. V is TRBV5-6 and J is TRBJ2-5; D is undetermined. Germline CDR1 is SGHDT and CDR2 is YYEEEE. This CDR3 has 15 residues. V dropped 0 bases and J dropped 9 bases, with 18 bases sitting between them. The CDR3 region has the DNA TGTGCCAGCAGCTTGGCCAACGGGCGGCTTTGGGCCCAGTACTTC. It yields the protein CASSLANGRLWAQYF.

This clonotype was seen many times. V gene TRBV28 combines with J gene TRBJ1-1; D is uncertain. Looked up from germline, CDR1 is MDHEN and CDR2 is SYDVKM. The CDR3 runs to 15 residues. V was trimmed by 4 bases and J by 4 bases, leaving 16 bases between them. The chain's CDR3 is CASSSLEGWSTEAFF. The DNA of the CDR3 is TGTGCCAGCAGTTCCCTGGAGGGTTGGAGCACTGAAGCTTTCTTT. The full variable domain, completed using reference TRBV28 and TRBJ1-1, is DVKVTQSSRYLVKRTGEKVFLECVQDMDHENMFWYRQDPGLGLRLIYFSYDVKMKEKGDIPEGYSVSREKKERFSLILESASTNQTSMYLCASSSLEGWSTEAFFGQGTRLTVV.